This T cell receptor (beta chain) was found in a study of T cells after yellow fever vaccination. At the level of the study: The authors prepared low-cell-number fractions using SMART-Seq v4 Ultra Low Input.

The study's findings and limits: Post-booster reappearance was seen for most primary-vaccination clones (about 96% CD4, around 90% CD8). Contaminating bulk clonotypes could be abundant in FACS-sorted repertoires.

By 5'RACE template switching, TCR cDNA was produced, with a universal primer site and UMIs added in the process. TCRdb fed the 5' RACE reads into MiXCR, producing one record per CDR3 protein. Of 300,000 to 350,000 distinct CDR3 sequences detected, 4% appear once; the ten largest clones hold roughly a quarter. The V gene lost 1 base and the J gene lost 1 base, with 7 bases spanning the gap. Per the germline V gene, CDR1 is SGHTA and CDR2 is FQGNSA. The length of the CDR3 is 14 residues. In regard to this clonotype: Its specificity is not known.

The material was PBMCs, obtained 5 days after the yellow fever booster vaccination. The sequence came from a man in his late teens or twenties who received the YFV17D yellow fever vaccine. This chain joins TRBV7-2 and TRBJ1-1, with a weak D call TRBD1 (5 bases). DNA for the CDR3: TGTGCCAGCAGCTTAGTAGACAGGAACACTGAAGCTTTCTTT. The encoded protein is CASSLVDRNTEAFF.